This is a list of T cell receptor beta chains from one sample in a study of blood T cell repertoires in COVID-19. Only in-frame clones appear in the TCRdb table, and some are missing; sequencing was by immunoSEQ multiplex PCR. The sample has more than 100,000 clones; 84% are singletons. The sample consisted of PBMCs or T cells enriched from blood (not recorded which). All receptors derive from a woman in her 30s who had recovered from COVID-19. Each CDR3 is given with its conserved first and last residue. D genes are given only for firm matches. Clone size is shown for a subset of rows, as once, few, many or a class of expanded clone.

TRBV7-2	-	TRBJ2-3	-	TGTGCCAGCAGCCCTTCGCGGACTCCGGCGGATACGCAGTATTTT	CASSPSRTPADTQYF
TRBV7-6	-	TRBJ2-7	-	TGTGCCAGCAGCTTAGACCGCAGGTCCTACGAGCAGTACTTC	CASSLDRRSYEQYF
TRBV23-1	-	TRBJ2-7	-	TGCGCCAGCAGGAGAACGAGCGGCTACGAGCAGTACTTC	CASRRTSGYEQYF
TRBV19	-	TRBJ2-3	-	TGTGCCAGTAGAGGGGCTCCCCGAGGCACAGATACGCAGTATTTT	CASRGAPRGTDTQYF
TRBV21-1	-	TRBJ1-4	-	TGTGCCAGCAGCACAAGGGACAGGCCCCTTAATGAAAAACTGTTTTTT	CASSTRDRPLNEKLFF
TRBV28	TRBD1	TRBJ2-6	-	TGTGCCAGCAGATCACAGGGGACTGGGGCCAACGTCCTGACTTTC	CASRSQGTGANVLTF
TRBV5-1	TRBD1	TRBJ1-2	-	TGCGCCAGCAGCTTGGATAGGGACAGGGGCTATGGCTACACCTTC	CASSLDRDRGYGYTF
TRBV21-1	-	TRBJ2-2	-	TGTGCCAGCAACAAAGTGGACAGGGGGAACACCGGGGAGCTGTTTTTT	CASNKVDRGNTGELFF
TRBV9	TRBD2	TRBJ2-1	-	TGTGCCAGCAGCCCCCTAGCGGGAGGGTCGCACAATGAGCAGTTCTTC	CASSPLAGGSHNEQFF
TRBV6-5	-	TRBJ2-7	-	TGTGCCAGCAGCCCCGGAGGGATTTGGGACGAGCAGTACTTC	CASSPGGIWDEQYF
TRBV29-1	-	TRBJ1-2	once	TGCAGCGTTGAAGAGGCCCCTGGTGGCTACACCTTC	CSVEEAPGGYTF
TRBV5-1	TRBD2	TRBJ2-1	once	TGCGCCAGCAGCTTGCTAGCGGGAGCCGTGGATGAGCAGTTCTTC	CASSLLAGAVDEQFF
TRBV10-2	-	TRBJ2-1	-	TGCGCCAGCAGTGCACCAGCGGGTGAGCAGTTCTTC	CASSAPAGEQFF
TRBV15	-	TRBJ1-5	-	TGTGCCACCAGCGGGGGACACAGTGGGGCCTCGGTCAATCAGCCCCAGCATTTT	CATSGGHSGASVNQPQHF
TRBV7-9	-	TRBJ1-1	-	TGTGCCAGCAGCATAAGGACTCTGAACACTGAAGCTTTCTTT	CASSIRTLNTEAFF
TRBV5-1	TRBD1	TRBJ2-7	once	TGCGCCAGCAGCCCACCCGGGACAGGGTCGTGGGAGCAGTACTTC	CASSPPGTGSWEQYF
TRBV27	-	TRBJ1-6	-	TGTGCCAGCAGTTACCAGTACCGATCGAATTCACCCCTCCACTTT	CASSYQYRSNSPLHF
TRBV7-3	TRBD2	TRBJ2-1	-	TGTGCCAGCAGTCTTACGGGGCTAGCGGGATTCAATGAGCAGTTCTTC	CASSLTGLAGFNEQFF
TRBV7-2	-	TRBJ2-1	once	TGTGCCAGCAGCTTGATGACTAGTTCCGTGTACAATGAGCAGTTCTTC	CASSLMTSSVYNEQFF
TRBV7-2	-	TRBJ1-5	once	TGTGCCAGCAGCTACGCCGGAGGGGACAATCAGCCCCAGCATTTT	CASSYAGGDNQPQHF
TRBV10-3	-	TRBJ2-7	-	TGTGCCATCAGTGAGTCCCCCGAGGACGAGCAGTACTTC	CAISESPEDEQYF
TRBV7-9	-	TRBJ2-7	-	TGTGCCAGCAGCACTAGCTTCGGGACTTACAGCTCCTACGAGCAGTACTTC	CASSTSFGTYSSYEQYF
TRBV10-3	-	TRBJ1-2	-	TGTGCCATCAGTGAGTTGGCGGGGGACTATGGCTACACCTTC	CAISELAGDYGYTF
TRBV5-1	-	TRBJ1-1	-	TGCGCCAGCAGCTTGGCCGGCAGGACTGGGAACACTGAAGCTTTCTTT	CASSLAGRTGNTEAFF
TRBV4-3	-	TRBJ1-5	-	TGCGCCAGCAGCCAAGATGGGGCAGGGGTTGGCAATCAGCCCCAGCATTTT	CASSQDGAGVGNQPQHF
TRBV6-2/TRBV6-3	-	TRBJ2-5	-	TGTGCCAACGGCCCGGGGGCCGGAGAGACCCAGTACTTC	CANGPGAGETQYF
TRBV11-3	-	TRBJ2-3	-	TGTGCCAGCAGCTTGGCTAGCAGCACAGATACGCAGTATTTT	CASSLASSTDTQYF
TRBV7-2	TRBD2	TRBJ2-1	-	TGTGCCAGCAGCTCTACCAGACTAGCGGGAGTGCATGAGCAGTTCTTC	CASSSTRLAGVHEQFF
TRBV7-9	TRBD2	TRBJ2-5	few	TGTGCCAGCAGCCTAGCGGGAGGGCAAGAGACCCAGTACTTC	CASSLAGGQETQYF
TRBV7-8	TRBD1	TRBJ2-1	-	TGTGCCAGCAGCTTGGACAGGGTGGCCCACAATGAGCAGTTCTTC	CASSLDRVAHNEQFF
TRBV2	-	TRBJ1-5	-	TGTGCCAGCAGTGAAGAGACAGGTAGCAATCAGCCCCAGCATTTT	CASSEETGSNQPQHF